This T cell receptor beta chain was observed in a study of beta chain features in type 1 diabetes. Sequencing targeted expressed TCRB transcripts, as all isolated RNA had been reverse transcribed. Some clones are missing from TCRdb's copy, which holds only in-frame ones; the method was immunoSEQ multiplex PCR. The data contain 250,000 to 350,000 clones, over 11% of them singletons. The germline gives CDR1 SGHRS, CDR2 YFSETQ. V was shortened by 4 bases and J by 2 bases, with 16 bases between the two germline ends. The CDR3 is 15 amino acids. As to this clone: Its antigen is not known.

Study-wide results and caveats: Type 1 diabetes patients showed a moderate but significant shortening of TCRB CDR3s in all four CD4+ subsets.

The rearrangement joins TRBV5-1 to TRBJ2-7, with a tentative D call TRBD2 (5 bases). The specimen was naive CD4+ T cells from blood. This receptor was identified in a man aged 25-45 years with type 1 diabetes. The CDR3 spells CASSQSGPETYEQYF. The CDR3 bases are TGCGCCAGCAGCCAAAGCGGCCCCGAGACCTACGAGCAGTACTTC.